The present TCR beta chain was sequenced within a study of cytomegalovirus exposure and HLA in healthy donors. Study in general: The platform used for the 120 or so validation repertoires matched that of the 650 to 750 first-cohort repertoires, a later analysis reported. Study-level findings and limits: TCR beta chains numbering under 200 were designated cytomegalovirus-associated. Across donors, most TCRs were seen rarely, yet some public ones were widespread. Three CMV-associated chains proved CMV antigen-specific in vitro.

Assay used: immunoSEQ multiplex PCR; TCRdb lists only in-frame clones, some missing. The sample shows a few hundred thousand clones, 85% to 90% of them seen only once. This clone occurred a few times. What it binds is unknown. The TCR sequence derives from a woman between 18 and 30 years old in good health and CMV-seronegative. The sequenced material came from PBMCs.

The CDR3 here is CASSQAGVGGYTF. Written as DNA, the CDR3 is TGCGCCAGCAGCCAGGCAGGGGTGGGGGGCTACACCTTC. The genes are TRBV4-1 and TRBJ1-2; a possible D gene is TRBD1 (6 bases). This CDR3 has 13 residues. Germline assignment: CDR1 MGHRA and CDR2 YSYEKL. The V gene lost 3 bases and the J gene lost 8 bases, with 13 bases spanning the gap.